This is a list of T cell receptor beta chains from one sample in a study of patients and donors after allogeneic stem cell transplantation. TCRdb processed the RT-PCR reads anew with MiXCR; each CDR3 protein has one entry. The repertoire has more than 850,000 distinct CDR3 sequences, about 20% of them found once; the top ten carry roughly 6%. The sequenced material came from blood, either unsorted or a sorted T cell fraction (not recorded which). Source of these receptors: a human donor who was either an allogeneic HSCT recipient or a stem cell or donor lymphocyte infusion donor (not recorded which). It is not recorded whose cells these are; they may come from a transplant donor. CDR3s include the opening cysteine and the closing phenylalanine or tryptophan. Each record gives: J gene, clone size, CDR3 length, V gene, D gene, CDR3 DNA, CDR3 protein. D genes are given only for firm matches. Clone size is stated in some rows and not others, as once, few, many or a class when expanded.

TRBJ2-2 | few | 17 | TRBV11-2 | TRBD1 | TGTGCCAGCAGCTTGCCCCGGGACAGGGGCCTCACCGGGGAGCTGTTTTTT | CASSLPRDRGLTGELFF
TRBJ1-6 | NA | 15 | TRBV6-1 | TRBD1 | TGTGCCAGCAATCCTGGGACAGGAGGTAACTCACCCCTCCACTTT | CASNPGTGGNSPLHF
TRBJ1-1 | NA | 13 | TRBV6-1 | NA | TGTGCCAGCGGTGAAGCCCGGCAGGGAGAAGCTTTCTTT | CASGEARQGEAFF
TRBJ2-6 | few | 15 | TRBV6-1 | NA | TGTGCCAGCAGTCCATGGGGGTCCGGGGCCAACGTCCTGACTTTC | CASSPWGSGANVLTF
TRBJ1-3 | NA | 15 | TRBV12-3/TRBV12-4 | NA | TGTGCCAGCAGCCGGCGGGGGTTCTCTGGAAACACCATATATTTT | CASSRRGFSGNTIYF
TRBJ1-5 | few | 15 | TRBV3-1 | NA | TGTGCCAGCAGCCAAAAGCGGCGGAGCAATCAGCCCCAGCATTTT | CASSQKRRSNQPQHF
TRBJ2-1 | many | 16 | TRBV10-3 | TRBD2 | TGTGCCATCAGTGAGTCGACTAGCGGGGGTATCAATGAGCAGTTCTTC | CAISESTSGGINEQFF
TRBJ1-4 | NA | 16 | TRBV7-9 | TRBD1 | TGTGCCAGCAGTTCCCCAAGGCGACAGGGGAATGAAAAACTGTTTTTT | CASSSPRRQGNEKLFF
TRBJ2-3 | few | 15 | TRBV28 | NA | TGTGCCAGCAGTTCACGAGGACCCGGCACAGATACGCAGTATTTT | CASSSRGPGTDTQYF
TRBJ1-5 | NA | 15 | TRBV5-5 | TRBD1 | TGTGCCAGCAGACTACAGGGGAAAGGGAATCAGCCCCAGCATTTT | CASRLQGKGNQPQHF
TRBJ1-5 | NA | 15 | TRBV19 | TRBD1 | TGTGCCAGCAAGACAGGGGTTTATAGCAATCAGCCCCAGCATTTT | CASKTGVYSNQPQHF
TRBJ2-2 | many | 14 | TRBV29-1 | NA | TGCGTCTCAAACTCGTGGGGTAACACCGGGGAGCTGTTTTTT | CVSNSWGNTGELFF
TRBJ1-1 | NA | 15 | TRBV7-2 | NA | TGTGCCAGCAGCACCCGGACTCCGCAGGGAACTGAAGCTTTCTTT | CASSTRTPQGTEAFF
TRBJ2-3 | NA | 15 | TRBV2 | NA | TGTGCCAGCAGTGCGGGAGCGGTTAGCACAGATACGCAGTATTTT | CASSAGAVSTDTQYF
TRBJ2-5 | NA | 14 | TRBV9 | NA | TGTGCCAGCAGCGTAGAGGACCGCGGCGGGACCCAGTACTTC | CASSVEDRGGTQYF
TRBJ1-2 | few | 14 | TRBV12-3/TRBV12-4 | NA | TGTGCCAGCAGTTTAGGAGGGGGATACTATGGCTACACCTTC | CASSLGGGYYGYTF
TRBJ2-2 | few | 14 | TRBV19 | NA | TGTGCCAGTAGTATTTCAAGGAACACCGGGGAGCTGTTTTTT | CASSISRNTGELFF
TRBJ2-7 | NA | 16 | TRBV7-2 | TRBD1 | TGTGCCAGCAGCTTATTAGCCGGGACAGGGCCCTACGAGCAGTACTTC | CASSLLAGTGPYEQYF
TRBJ1-3 | few | 14 | TRBV3-1 | NA | TGTGCCAGCAGCCAACCAGGATCAGGAAACACCATATATTTT | CASSQPGSGNTIYF
TRBJ1-5 | few | 13 | TRBV19 | NA | TGTGCCGGGCTGTGGGGGTGCAATCAGCCCCAGCATTTT | CAGLWGCNQPQHF
TRBJ2-1 | NA | 16 | TRBV2 | NA | TGTGCCAGCAGTGAATTATCTGCGGGACTTACCCCTGAGCAGTTCTTC | CASSELSAGLTPEQFF
TRBJ2-7 | NA | 12 | TRBV2 | NA | TGTGCCAGCAGTGCCATGGGCCTGGAGCAGTACTTC | CASSAMGLEQYF
TRBJ2-1 | NA | 15 | TRBV18 | NA | TGTGCCAGCTCCCCACGGACCGCGGACGGTAATGAGCAGTTCTTC | CASSPRTADGNEQFF
TRBJ1-1 | many | 12 | TRBV29-1 | NA | TGCAGCGTTGGCCTTAGGTCGACTGAAGCTTTCTTT | CSVGLRSTEAFF
TRBJ1-1 | NA | 15 | TRBV7-9 | NA | TGTGCCAGCACCCCATCACGGGGCTCGGGCACTGAAGCTTTCTTT | CASTPSRGSGTEAFF
TRBJ2-3 | few | 13 | TRBV20-1 | NA | TGCAGTGCTAGAGTTCTCTGGCCAGATACGCAGTATTTT | CSARVLWPDTQYF
TRBJ2-1 | few | 14 | TRBV20-1 | NA | TGCAGTGCTAGAGATTTTTCGAGGGGGAATGAGCAGTTCTTC | CSARDFSRGNEQFF
TRBJ2-5 | NA | 14 | TRBV20-1 | NA | TGCAGTGCTAGATCTAGCGCAAAGGGAGAGACCCAGTACTTC | CSARSSAKGETQYF
TRBJ1-1 | NA | 12 | TRBV20-1 | NA | TGCAGTGAAGCTCGGGTGAACACTGAAGCTTTCTTT | CSEARVNTEAFF
TRBJ2-1 | few | 11 | TRBV29-1 | NA | TGCAGCGTGGGATCGGGAGCTGAGCAGTTCTTC | CSVGSGAEQFF
TRBJ2-3 | once | 14 | TRBV10-3 | TRBD2 | TGTGCCATCAGTAAACAGCTAGCGGCAGATACGCAGTATTTT | CAISKQLAADTQYF